This T cell receptor beta chain was retrieved from a study of blood T cell repertoires in COVID-19. Across the study: Samples of COVID-19 (acute and convalescent) were obtained from the United States, Italy and Spain. PBMCs, B-cell-depleted T cells, or T cells provided the cDNA or gDNA that made up the material.

This CDR3 is built from 15 residues. Trimming removed 3 bases at V and 4 bases at J, with 14 bases between. From germline, CDR1 is MDHEN and CDR2 SYDVKM. Authors' processing steps: Amplifying reference gene primers gave estimates of nucleated cell counts. Using immunoSEQ multiplex PCR, the repertoire was profiled, and TCRdb retains in-frame clones only, with some absent. From that table come the V and J calls and clone size; the DNA was used to work out D and trimming. Altogether 150,000 to 200,000 clones are present, about nine tenths being singletons, with the ten largest covering 4%. Sequencing was carried out using peripheral blood. The source of this sequence is a woman in her 70s with acute or convalescent COVID-19. This sequence joins TRBV28 and TRBJ2-3; perhaps TRBD1 as D (6 bases). CDR3 sequence: CASSFVGALSDTQYF. In DNA, the CDR3 is TGTGCCAGCAGTTTTGTGGGGGCGCTTTCAGATACGCAGTATTTT.